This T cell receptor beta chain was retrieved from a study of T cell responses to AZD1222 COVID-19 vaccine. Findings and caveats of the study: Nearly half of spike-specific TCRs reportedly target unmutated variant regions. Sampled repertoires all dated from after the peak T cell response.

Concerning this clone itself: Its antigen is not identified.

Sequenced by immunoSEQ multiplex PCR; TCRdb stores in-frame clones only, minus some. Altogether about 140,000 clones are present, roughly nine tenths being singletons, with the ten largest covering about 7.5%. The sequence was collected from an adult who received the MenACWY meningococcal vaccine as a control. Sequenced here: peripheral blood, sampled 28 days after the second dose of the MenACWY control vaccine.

The CDR3 DNA reads as TGTGCCAGTAGTGTCTCCGGGCTCCTCTCCTACGAGCAGTACTTC. Its translation is CASSVSGLLSYEQYF. The gene calls are TRBV19 and TRBJ2-7; the D is unclear. The germline gives CDR1 LNHDA, CDR2 SQIVND (reference sequence). This CDR3 is 15 amino acids long. V shed 5 bases and J shed 0 bases, with 14 bases lying between them.